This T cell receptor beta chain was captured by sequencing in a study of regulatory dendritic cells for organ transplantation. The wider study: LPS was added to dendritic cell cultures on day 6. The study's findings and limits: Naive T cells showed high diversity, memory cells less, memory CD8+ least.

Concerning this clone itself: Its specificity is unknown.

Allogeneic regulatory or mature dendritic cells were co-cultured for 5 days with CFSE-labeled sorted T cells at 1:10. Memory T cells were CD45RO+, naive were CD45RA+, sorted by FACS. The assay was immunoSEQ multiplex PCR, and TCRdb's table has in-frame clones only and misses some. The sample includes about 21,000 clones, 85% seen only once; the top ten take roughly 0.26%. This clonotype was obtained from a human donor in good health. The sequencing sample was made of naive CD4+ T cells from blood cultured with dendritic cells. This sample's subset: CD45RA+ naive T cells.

The CDR3: CSVEGTGLNEAFF. DNA for the CDR3: TGCAGCGTGGAGGGGACAGGGCTCAATGAAGCTTTCTTT. This sequence joins TRBV29-1 and TRBJ1-1; 9 nucleotides align to TRBD1. Germline V gives CDR1 SQVTM, CDR2 ANQGSEA. Trimming removed 6 bases from V and 7 bases from J; junction bases left unmatched: 9. The CDR3 totals 13 residues.